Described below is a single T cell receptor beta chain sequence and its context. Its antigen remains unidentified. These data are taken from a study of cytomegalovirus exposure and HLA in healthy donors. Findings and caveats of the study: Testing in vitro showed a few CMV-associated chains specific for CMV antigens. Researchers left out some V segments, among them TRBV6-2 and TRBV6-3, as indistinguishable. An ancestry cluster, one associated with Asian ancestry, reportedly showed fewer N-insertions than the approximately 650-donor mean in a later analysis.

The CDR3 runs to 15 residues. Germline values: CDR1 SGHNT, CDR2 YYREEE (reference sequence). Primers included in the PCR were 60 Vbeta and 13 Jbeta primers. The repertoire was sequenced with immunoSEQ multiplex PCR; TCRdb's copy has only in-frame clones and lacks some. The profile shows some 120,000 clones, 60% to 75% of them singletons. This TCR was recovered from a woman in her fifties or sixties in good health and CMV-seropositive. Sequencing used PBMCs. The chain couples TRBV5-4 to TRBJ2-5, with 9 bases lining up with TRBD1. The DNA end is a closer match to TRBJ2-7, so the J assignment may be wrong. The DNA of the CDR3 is TGTGCCAGCAGCCACGGCCAGACAGGGGGATACGAGCAGTACTTC. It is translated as CASSHGQTGGYEQYF.